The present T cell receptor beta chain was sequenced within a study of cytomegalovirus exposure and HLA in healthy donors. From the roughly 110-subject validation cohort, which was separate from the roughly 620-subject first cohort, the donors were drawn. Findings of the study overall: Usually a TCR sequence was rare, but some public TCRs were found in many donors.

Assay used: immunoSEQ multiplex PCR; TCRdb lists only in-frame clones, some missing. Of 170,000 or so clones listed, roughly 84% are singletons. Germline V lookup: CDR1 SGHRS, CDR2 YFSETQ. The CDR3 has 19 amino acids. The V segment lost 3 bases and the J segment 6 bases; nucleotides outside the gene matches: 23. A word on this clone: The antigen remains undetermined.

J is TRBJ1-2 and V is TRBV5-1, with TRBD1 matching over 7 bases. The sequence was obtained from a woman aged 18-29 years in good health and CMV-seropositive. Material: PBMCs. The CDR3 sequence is CASSSPRTGSINPLDGYTF. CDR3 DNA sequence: TGCGCCAGCAGCTCACCCCGGACAGGAAGTATTAATCCCTTGGATGGCTACACCTTC.